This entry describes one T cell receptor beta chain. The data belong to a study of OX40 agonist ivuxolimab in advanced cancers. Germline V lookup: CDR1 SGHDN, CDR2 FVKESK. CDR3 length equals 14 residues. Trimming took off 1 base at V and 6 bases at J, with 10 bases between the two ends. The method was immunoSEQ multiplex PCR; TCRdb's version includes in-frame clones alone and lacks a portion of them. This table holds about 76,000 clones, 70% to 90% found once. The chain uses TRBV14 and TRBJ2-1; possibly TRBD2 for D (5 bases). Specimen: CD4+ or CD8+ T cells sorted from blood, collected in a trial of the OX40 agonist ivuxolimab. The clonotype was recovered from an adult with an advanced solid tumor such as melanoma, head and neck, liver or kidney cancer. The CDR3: CASSQGLSVNEQFF. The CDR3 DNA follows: TGTGCCAGCAGCCAAGGCCTTAGCGTCAATGAGCAGTTCTTC.